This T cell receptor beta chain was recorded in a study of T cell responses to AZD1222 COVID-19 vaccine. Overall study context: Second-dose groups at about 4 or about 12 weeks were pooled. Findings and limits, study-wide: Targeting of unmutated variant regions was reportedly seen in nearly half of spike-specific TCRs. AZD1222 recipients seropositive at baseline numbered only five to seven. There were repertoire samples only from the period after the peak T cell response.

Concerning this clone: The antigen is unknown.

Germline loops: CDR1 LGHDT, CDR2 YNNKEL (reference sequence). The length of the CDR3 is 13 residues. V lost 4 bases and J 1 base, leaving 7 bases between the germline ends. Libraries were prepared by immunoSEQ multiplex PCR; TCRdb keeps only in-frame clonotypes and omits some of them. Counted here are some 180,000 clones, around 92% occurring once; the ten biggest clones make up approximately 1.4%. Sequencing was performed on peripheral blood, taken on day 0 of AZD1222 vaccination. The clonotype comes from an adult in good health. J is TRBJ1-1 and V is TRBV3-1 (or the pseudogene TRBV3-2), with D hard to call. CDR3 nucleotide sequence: TGTGCCAGCAGCCGCCGGGAGAACACTGAAGCTTTCTTT. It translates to CASSRRENTEAFF.